The 7 T cell receptor beta chains in this list originate from one sample, sequenced in a study of cytotoxic CD8 clonotypes in ibrutinib-treated CLL. This table comes from immunoSEQ multiplex PCR, and its TCRdb copy is limited to in-frame clones, with some not included. The sample shows roughly 160,000 clones, roughly four fifths of them seen only once. The material was PBMCs, obtained after 12 months of ibrutinib treatment. The source of these receptors is a human donor with chronic lymphocytic leukemia.

The CDR3 protein is CASSFTYGGDTQYF. In DNA form, the CDR3 reads TGTGCCAGCAGCTTTACCTACGGGGGGGATACGCAGTATTTT. J is TRBJ2-3 and V is TRBV7-2; TRBD2 matches 7 bases. V shed 3 bases, J shed 6 bases, and the junction held 6 bases outside the gene matches. CDR1 is SGHTA and CDR2 is FQGNSA in the germline V gene. The CDR3 is 14 residues long.

The chain combines TRBV6-6 with TRBJ1-1; D is uncertain. The V gene lost 0 bases and the J gene lost 7 bases, with 9 bases spanning the gap. CDR3 length equals 13 residues. Germline V gene lookup returns CDR1 MNHNY and CDR2 SVGAGI (reference sequence). The DNA of the CDR3 is TGTGCCAGCAGTTACTCGGGCCTCTTTGAAGCTTTCTTT. It is translated as CASSYSGLFEAFF.

This clone turned up a few times. The chain is built from TRBV10-2 and TRBJ1-2, with D possibly TRBD1 on 5 matching bases. Germline lookup yields CDR1 WSHSY and CDR2 SAAADI. The length of the CDR3 is 13 residues. V lost 8 bases, J lost 6 bases, and 16 bases lay in between. CDR3 residues: CASCPTESHGYTF. CDR3 DNA sequence: TGCGCCAGCTGCCCGACAGAAAGTCATGGCTACACCTTC.

This clone was seen more than once but under ten times. The chain carries TRBV10-1 and TRBJ2-3; D ambiguous. V gave up 2 bases and J gave up 2 bases, with 17 bases separating them. CDR1 is WNHNN and CDR2 is SYGVQD in the germline V gene (reference sequence). This CDR3 has 17 amino acids. CDR3 coding DNA: TGCGCCAGCAGTGAGCACAACAGAGGTGGGCACACAGATACGCAGTATTTT. Translated: CASSEHNRGGHTDTQYF.

The chain joins TRBV7-9 to TRBJ2-2; D gene uncertain. The V end was cut by 2 bases, the J end by 6 bases, with 13 bases between. The germline CDR1 and CDR2 sequences are SEHNR and FQNEAQ (reference sequence). The CDR3 sequence is 15 residues long. CDR3 sequence: CASSLTTALAGELFF. In DNA, the CDR3 is TGTGCCAGCAGCTTAACGACGGCCCTGGCCGGGGAGCTGTTTTTT.

This rearrangement joins TRBV5-4 to TRBJ1-4; D perhaps matches TRBD1 (6 bases). Germline V gene sequence: CDR1 SGHNT, CDR2 YYREEE (reference sequence). Trimming pared 0 bases from V and 8 bases from J, leaving 14 bases between. The CDR3 covers 15 residues. Here the CDR3 reads CASSLAGQGREKLFF. In DNA, the CDR3 is TGTGCCAGCAGCTTGGCCGGGCAGGGGAGGGAAAAACTGTTTTTT.

The chain joins TRBV27 to TRBJ2-7; D is unclear. This CDR3 has 12 residues. Germline values: CDR1 MNHEY, CDR2 SMNVEV (reference sequence). The germline V and J ends were trimmed by 3 bases and 6 bases, with 9 bases remaining between them. This CDR3 is CASSFLGSEQYF. For the CDR3, the DNA is TGTGCCAGCAGTTTTTTAGGGTCCGAGCAGTACTTC.